The subject of this entry is one TCR beta chain. As yet, its antigen is unknown. This CDR3 has 16 amino acids. With V trimmed by 6 bases and J by 4 bases, 14 bases remained unmatched. Germline CDR1 reads SQVTM; CDR2 reads ANQGSEA. Assay: immunoSEQ multiplex PCR; the TCRdb copy retains only in-frame clones and omits some. The sample holds some 150,000 clones, approximately 90% seen once. This sample stems from a study of T cell responses to AZD1222 COVID-19 vaccine. Whole-study results and caveats: No day 14 peak samples; only post-peak repertoires were characterized. Targets within unmutated variant regions were reportedly found for nearly half of spike-specific TCRs. Seropositive at baseline were only a handful of AZD1222 recipients. In a largely white British group with more females than males, clonal diversity was possibly underestimated.

The chain has TRBV29-1 and TRBJ1-1; 10 bases agree with TRBD1. The source was peripheral blood, collected on day 0 of AZD1222 vaccination. This receptor was identified in an adult in good health. The CDR3 DNA is TGCAGCGTGAGATCCGGGACAGGGGTCGGCGGCACTGAAGCTTTCTTT. This translates into CSVRSGTGVGGTEAFF.